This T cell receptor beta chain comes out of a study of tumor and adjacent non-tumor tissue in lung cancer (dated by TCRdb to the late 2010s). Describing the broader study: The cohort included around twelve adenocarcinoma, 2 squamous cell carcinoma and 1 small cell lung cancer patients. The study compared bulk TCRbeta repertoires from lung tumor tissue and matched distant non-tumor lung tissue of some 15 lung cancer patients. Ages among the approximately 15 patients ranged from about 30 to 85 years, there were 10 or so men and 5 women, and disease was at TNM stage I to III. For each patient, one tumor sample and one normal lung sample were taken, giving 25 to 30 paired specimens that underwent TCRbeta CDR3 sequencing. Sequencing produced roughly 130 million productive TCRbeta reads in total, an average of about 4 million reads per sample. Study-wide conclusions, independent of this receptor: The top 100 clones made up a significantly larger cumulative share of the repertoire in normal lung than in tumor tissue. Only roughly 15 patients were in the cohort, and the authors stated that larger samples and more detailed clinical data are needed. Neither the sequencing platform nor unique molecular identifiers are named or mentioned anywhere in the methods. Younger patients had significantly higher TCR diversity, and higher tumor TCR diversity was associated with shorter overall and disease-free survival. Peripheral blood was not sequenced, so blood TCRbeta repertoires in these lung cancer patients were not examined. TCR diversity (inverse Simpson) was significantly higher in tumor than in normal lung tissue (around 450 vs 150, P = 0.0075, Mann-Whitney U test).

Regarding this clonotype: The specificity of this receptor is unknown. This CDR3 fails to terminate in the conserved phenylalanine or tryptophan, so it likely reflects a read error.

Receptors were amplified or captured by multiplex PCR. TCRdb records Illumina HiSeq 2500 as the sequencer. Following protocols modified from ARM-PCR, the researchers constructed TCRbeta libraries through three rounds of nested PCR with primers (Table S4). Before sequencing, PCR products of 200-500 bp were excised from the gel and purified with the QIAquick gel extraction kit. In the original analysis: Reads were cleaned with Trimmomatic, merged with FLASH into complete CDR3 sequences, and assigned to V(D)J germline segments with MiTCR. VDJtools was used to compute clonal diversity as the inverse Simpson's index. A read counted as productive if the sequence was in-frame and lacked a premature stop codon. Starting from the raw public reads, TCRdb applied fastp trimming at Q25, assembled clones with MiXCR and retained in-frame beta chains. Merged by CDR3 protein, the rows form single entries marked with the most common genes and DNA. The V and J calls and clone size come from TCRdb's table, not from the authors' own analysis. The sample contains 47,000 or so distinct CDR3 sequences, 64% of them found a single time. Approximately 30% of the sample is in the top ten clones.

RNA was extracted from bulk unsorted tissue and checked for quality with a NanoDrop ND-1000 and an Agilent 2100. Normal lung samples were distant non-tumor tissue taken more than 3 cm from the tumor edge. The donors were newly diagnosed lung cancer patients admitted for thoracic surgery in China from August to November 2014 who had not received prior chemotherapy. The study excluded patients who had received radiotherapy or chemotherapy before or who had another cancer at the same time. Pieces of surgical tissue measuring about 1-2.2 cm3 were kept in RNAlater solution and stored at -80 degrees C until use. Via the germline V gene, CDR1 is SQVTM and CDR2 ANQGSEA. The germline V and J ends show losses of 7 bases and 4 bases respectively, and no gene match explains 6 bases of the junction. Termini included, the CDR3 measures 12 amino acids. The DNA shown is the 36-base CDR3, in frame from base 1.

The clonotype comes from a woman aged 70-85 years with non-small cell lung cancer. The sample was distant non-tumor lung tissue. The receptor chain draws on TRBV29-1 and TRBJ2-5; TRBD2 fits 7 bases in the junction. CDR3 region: CSALAWGETQYL. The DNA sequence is TGCAGCGCACTAGCGTGGGGAGAGACCCAGTACCTC.